The clone carrying this T cell receptor (beta chain) came up many times. The antigen is unknown. This sample is part of a study of T cells in Graves' hyperthyroidism and ophthalmopathy. The CDR3 regions of TCR beta were amplified from RNA transcripts. TCR CDR3 regions were first amplified by RT-PCR with HTBI primers. Via MiXCR, TCRdb re-called the multiplex PCR reads, giving one row per CDR3 protein. Altogether about 360,000 distinct CDR3 sequences are present, less than 15% being singletons, with the ten largest covering around a tenth. The study, taken as a whole, reports: Blood also carried most thyroid clonotypes expanded above 0.001. Prediction of ophthalmopathy progression came a median around 6.5 months pre-onset. Ophthalmopathy was separated from stable hyperthyroidism by a 13 V-J model.

This CDR3 region has 15 residues. V shed 1 base and J 2 bases; nucleotides not matched to a gene: 2. Germline V gives CDR1 SGHAT, CDR2 FQNNGV. The PBMCs had their origin in 7.5 to 10 ml of fresh peripheral blood. The chain has TRBV11-2 and TRBJ2-1, with 7 bases identical to TRBD1. The receptor comes from a woman between 18 and 29 years old with Graves' hyperthyroidism. The source material was blood. The CDR3 is CASSLGDRTYNEQFF. The CDR3 DNA reads as TGTGCCAGCAGCTTAGGGGACAGAACCTACAATGAGCAGTTCTTC.